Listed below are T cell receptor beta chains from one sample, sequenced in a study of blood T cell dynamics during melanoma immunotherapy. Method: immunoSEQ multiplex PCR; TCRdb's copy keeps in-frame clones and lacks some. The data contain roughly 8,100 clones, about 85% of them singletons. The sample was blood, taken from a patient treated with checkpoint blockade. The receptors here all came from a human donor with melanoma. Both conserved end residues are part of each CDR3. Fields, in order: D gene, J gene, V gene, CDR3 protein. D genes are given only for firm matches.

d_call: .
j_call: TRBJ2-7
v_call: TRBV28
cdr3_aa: CASSSPYEQYF

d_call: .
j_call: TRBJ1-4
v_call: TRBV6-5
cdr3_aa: CASSYSRANEKLFF

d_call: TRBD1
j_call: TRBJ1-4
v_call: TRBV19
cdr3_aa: CASSGPTGQGEKLFF

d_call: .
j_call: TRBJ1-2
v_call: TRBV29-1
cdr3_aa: CSALTSGYTF

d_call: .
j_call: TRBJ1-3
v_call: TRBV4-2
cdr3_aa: CASSRRPPGNSGNTIYF

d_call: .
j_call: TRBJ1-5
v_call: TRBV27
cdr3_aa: CASSLRSNQPQHF

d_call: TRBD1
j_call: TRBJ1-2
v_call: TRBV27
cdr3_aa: CASRGQGRNYGYTF

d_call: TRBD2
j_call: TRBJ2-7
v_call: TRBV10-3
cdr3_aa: CAISDDRGRVNEQYF

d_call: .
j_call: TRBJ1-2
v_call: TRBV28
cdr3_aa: CASSLTWQGAELDYGYTF

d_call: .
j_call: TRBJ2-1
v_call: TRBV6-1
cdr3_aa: CASSGLSNEQFF

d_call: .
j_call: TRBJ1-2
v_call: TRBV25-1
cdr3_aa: CASSDRVIYTF

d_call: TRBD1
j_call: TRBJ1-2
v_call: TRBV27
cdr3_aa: CASSFDRGLFYGYTF

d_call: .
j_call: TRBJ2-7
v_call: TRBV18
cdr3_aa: CASSPRGGLLYEQYF

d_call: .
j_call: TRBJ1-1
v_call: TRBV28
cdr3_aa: CASSLLVNTEAFF

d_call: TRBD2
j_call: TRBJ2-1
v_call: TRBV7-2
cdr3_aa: CASSLLLAGRRSSYNEQFF

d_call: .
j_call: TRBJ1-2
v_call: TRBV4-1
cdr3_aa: CASSQDRGNYGYTF

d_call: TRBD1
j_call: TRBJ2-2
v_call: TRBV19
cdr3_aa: CASRTKGQGVTGELFF

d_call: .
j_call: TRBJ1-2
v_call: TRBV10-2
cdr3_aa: CASSDPGRDYGYTF